Here is one TCR beta chain with its context. It lacks a known antigen. The record has no base qualities; no much larger clone is one base away. The germline V gene (reference sequence) yields SEHNR for CDR1 and FQNEAQ for CDR2. After removal of 5 bases from V and 4 bases from J, the junction retains 8 bases not matched to a gene. Reading from cysteine to phenylalanine, the CDR3 counts 15 amino acids. The kept DNA is CDR3 alone, 45 bases in frame from the first base. This sample is drawn from a study of T cell changes during pregnancy in multiple sclerosis (dated by TCRdb to the late 2010s). Regarding the complete study: In women with multiple sclerosis, the researchers looked at how the T cell repertoire shifted as pregnancy progressed.

To prepare the library, the immunoSEQ multiplex PCR assay was applied. The clones in this table, taken by TCRdb from immuneACCESS, are in-frame only. Not every clone is retained; where verified, under half of the shortfall comes from an unresolved V gene, and the cause of the rest is unknown. This sample is represented by about 38,000 clones; 91% of them were singletons. The ten largest account for 5% to 6.5% of the sample. This chain joins TRBV7-9 to TRBJ1-3; TRBD1 fits 7 bases in the junction. The sequence came from a female donor with multiple sclerosis, enrolled in a pregnancy study. Sequenced here: CD8+ T cells from peripheral blood mononuclear cells, sampled in the second trimester of pregnancy. CDR3 protein: CASSLDRASGNTIYF. The sequenced DNA: TGTGCCAGCAGCCTTGACAGGGCTTCCGGAAACACCATATATTTT.